This paragraph reports one T cell receptor beta chain. This record belongs to a study of T cells in Graves' hyperthyroidism and ophthalmopathy. On the study more broadly: Blood from the periphery was taken at initial diagnosis, before any treatment.

The CDR3 consists of 19 residues. V lost 1 base and J lost 3; bases outside the gene matches: 10. CDR1 is SGHAT and CDR2 is FQNNGV in the germline V gene. Regions amplified from RNA transcripts were the TCR beta CDR3 regions. HTBI primers were employed in a first-round RT-PCR of the TCR CDR3. TCRdb itself ran the multiplex PCR reads through MiXCR, one entry per CDR3 protein. The sample includes 300,000 to 400,000 distinct CDR3 sequences, 21% seen only once; the top ten take over 45%. The chain combines TRBV11-2 with TRBJ2-1; the match to TRBD2 covers 12 bases. The specimen was blood. The receptor's source is a woman between 50 and 59 years old with Graves' hyperthyroidism. The CDR3 DNA sequence: TGTGCCAGCAGCTTAGGAAGGGACCGACTAGCGGGAGACTACAATGAGCAGTTCTTC. Translating gives CASSLGRDRLAGDYNEQFF.